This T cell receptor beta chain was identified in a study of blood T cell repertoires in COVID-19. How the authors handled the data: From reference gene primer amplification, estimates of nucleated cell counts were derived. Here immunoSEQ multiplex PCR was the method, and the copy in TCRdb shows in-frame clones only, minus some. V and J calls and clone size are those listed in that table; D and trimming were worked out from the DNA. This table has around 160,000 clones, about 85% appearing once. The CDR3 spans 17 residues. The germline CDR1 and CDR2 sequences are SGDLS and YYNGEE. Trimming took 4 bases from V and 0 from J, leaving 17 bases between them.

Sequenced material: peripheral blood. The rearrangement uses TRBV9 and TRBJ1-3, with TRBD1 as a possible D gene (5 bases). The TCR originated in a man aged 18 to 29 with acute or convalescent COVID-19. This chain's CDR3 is CASSPGHWSSSGNTIYF. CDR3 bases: TGTGCCAGCAGCCCCGGACACTGGTCCAGCTCTGGAAACACCATATATTTT.